The T cell receptor beta chain under discussion was sequenced for a study of OX40 agonist ivuxolimab in advanced cancers. For context, the study as a whole: The costimulatory receptor OX40 (CD134) was targeted by ivuxolimab, a fully human IgG2 agonistic monoclonal antibody. Intravenous ivuxolimab was administered to patients every 2 weeks at six dose levels: 0.01, 0.1, 0.3, 1.5, 3 and 10 mg/kg. Of the approximately 54 dose-escalation patients, hepatocellular carcinoma was present in approximately 20, melanoma in around 15, renal cell carcinoma in 9 and head and neck cancer in 9. In the dose-escalation cohort, 70% to 85% of patients were male, and the mean age was approximately 60 years, with a range of 23 to 79. Prior anti-PD-1, anti-PD-L1 or anti-CTLA-4 therapy was permitted, and 40% of dose-escalation patients had received checkpoint inhibitors. Three dose-escalation patients achieved partial responses, one with hepatocellular carcinoma and two with cutaneous melanoma. The point of sequencing TCRbeta in the periphery was to test whether ivuxolimab changed TCR sequence diversity and drove clonal T-cell expansion. The paper reports the monotherapy dose-escalation portion (N of about 50 patients) of the phase I ivuxolimab trial. Beyond this particular receptor, the publication reports: Low levels of normalized T-cell clonal expansion were also seen in some patients who did not respond. In partial responders in the 0.1-3.0 mg/kg groups, normalized peripheral clonal expansion was found to be among the lowest, especially among CD8+ T cells. At doses from 0.1 to 3.0 mg/kg, clonal expansion was seen in both CD4+ and CD8+ blood T cells between baseline and week 6. After ivuxolimab, more expanded clones were found on average in CD8+ T cells than in CD4+ T cells. Which antigens the clonally expanded peripheral T cells were specific for was not determined.

Patients with autoimmune disease history or receiving systemic immunosuppression were excluded from the trial. In every dose cohort, peripheral blood was drawn for TCR sequencing at baseline, cycle 4 day 1, and cycle 7 day 1. Samples were obtained from an open-label, multicenter, first-in-human phase I dose-escalation trial of ivuxolimab. Adults with locally advanced or metastatic melanoma, renal cell, hepatocellular, or head and neck squamous cell carcinoma were enrolled in the trial. Before TCR sequencing, CD4+ and CD8+ T cells were separately sorted from peripheral blood. V and J lose 0 bases and 1 base, and a span of 13 bases separates them. From the cysteine through the phenylalanine, the CDR3 covers 16 amino acids. The kept DNA is CDR3 alone, 48 bases in frame from the first base. CDR1 and CDR2 are read off the germline V gene as LGHNA and YSLEER. Comment on this clone: Its specific antigen is unknown. Base qualities are not recorded, but no much larger clone differs from it by a single base.

Genomic DNA was isolated from the sorted cells so that the TCRbeta CDR3 region could be sequenced. TCRbeta CDR3 regions were sequenced using the immunoSEQ Assay. The immuneACCESS repertoire file appears here via TCRdb, limited to in-frame rearrangements. These files lack a portion of the clones; in checked studies, under half of the deficit traces to unresolved V genes, and the cause of the others is not known. The sample yields roughly 79,000 clones; just under 95% were counted once. The ten largest make up more than 9.5% of the sample. The sample was CD4+ or CD8+ T cells sorted from blood, taken in a trial of the OX40 agonist ivuxolimab. The chain is made from TRBV4-3 and TRBJ2-7; the D segment could be TRBD2, given 7 matching bases. This clonotype was obtained from an adult with an advanced solid tumor such as melanoma, head and neck, liver or kidney cancer. The encoded CDR3 is CASSQDPGEGSYEQYF. The sequence in DNA is TGCGCCAGCAGCCAAGATCCAGGGGAGGGATCCTACGAGCAGTACTTC.